The 16 T cell receptor beta chains below were found in one sample sequenced in a study of CD8 T cells in ankylosing spondylitis. TCRdb used MiXCR to reprocess the 5' RACE reads, holding one entry per CDR3 protein. The sample shows about 360,000 distinct CDR3 sequences, about 15% of them seen only once. The specimen sequenced was blood, either unsorted or a sorted T cell fraction (not recorded which). All receptors derive from a male donor with ankylosing spondylitis or in good health (not recorded which).

In its sample, this clonotype was seen a few times. This rearrangement joins TRBV3-1 to TRBJ2-1; TRBD2 is a possible D gene (7 bases). The CDR3 has 14 amino acids. Trimming removed 2 bases at V and 10 bases at J, with 15 bases between. CDR1 and CDR2 from the germline V gene are LGHDT and YNNKEL (reference sequence). In DNA, the CDR3 is TGTGCCAGCAGCCAAAACATAGGGGGGGGGGAGCAGTTCTTC. It translates to CASSQNIGGGEQFF.

This chain connects TRBV4-2 to TRBJ2-2; TRBD1 agrees at 8 bases. Germline loops: CDR1 LGHNA, CDR2 YNFKEQ. V was pared by 4 bases and J by 4 bases, with 8 bases of the junction left unmatched. The CDR3 has 16 residues. CDR3: CASSPRAGGVTGELFF. CDR3 bases: TGTGCCAGCAGCCCCCGGGCAGGGGGCGTCACCGGGGAGCTGTTTTTT.

The chain links TRBV18 to TRBJ2-7; 10 bases align to TRBD2. The V gene end was trimmed by 1 base and the J gene end by 9 bases; junction bases not matched to a gene: 9. Germline lookup yields CDR1 KGHSH and CDR2 LQKENI. CDR3 length equals 15 residues. The CDR3 nucleotides are TGTGCCAGCTCACCACTAGCGGGGGGTCAAGTTCTGCAGTACTTC. Residues: CASSPLAGGQVLQYF.

This chain uses TRBV20-1 with TRBJ2-1; D unresolved. This CDR3 contains 13 residues. V lost 3 bases and J lost 5, with 11 bases in between. The germline V gene encodes CDR1 DFQATT and CDR2 SNEGSKA (reference sequence). CDR3 sequence (DNA): TGCAGTGCTAGTTTACCACTCAACAATGAGCAGTTCTTC. It encodes CSASLPLNNEQFF.

This clonotype occurred a few times. The J gene is TRBJ2-4, the V gene TRBV12-3 or TRBV12-4; maybe TRBD2 (5 bases). The V and J ends lost 5 bases and 4 bases respectively, with 9 bases between them. The CDR3 covers 13 residues. The chain's CDR3 is CASSVRGKNIQYF. In nucleotides, the CDR3 is TGTGCCAGCAGTGTTCGGGGTAAAAACATTCAGTACTTC.

CDR3 nucleotide sequence: TGTGCCAGCAGCTGGACCGGACGGGGGGAAGAGACCCAGTACTTC. The encoded protein is CASSWTGRGEETQYF. The chain has TRBV5-5 and TRBJ2-5; 7 bases line up with TRBD2. The CDR3 is 15 amino acids. V was pared by 3 bases and J by 3 bases, with 8 bases of the junction left unmatched. Germline assignment: CDR1 SGHKS and CDR2 YYEKEE (reference sequence).

This clonotype was seen many times. The rearrangement links TRBV7-9 to TRBJ2-3; D may be TRBD1 or TRBD2 (5 bases each). V was clipped by 1 base and J by 2 bases, with 10 bases between them. CDR1 and CDR2 from the germline V gene are SEHNR and FQNEAQ (reference sequence). This CDR3 has 15 amino acids. In nucleotides, the CDR3 is TGTGCCAGCAGCTTAGGAGGGGATTACACAGATACGCAGTATTTT. It yields the protein CASSLGGDYTDTQYF.

The chain recombines TRBV29-1 with TRBJ1-1, with D possibly TRBD1 on 5 matching bases. V dropped 2 bases and J dropped 4 bases, with 11 bases sitting between them. Germline V gene sequence: CDR1 SQVTM, CDR2 ANQGSEA. This CDR3 has 13 amino acids. The CDR3 bases are TGCAGCGTTGAACAGGGTCGAGGCACTGAAGCTTTCTTT. Protein: CSVEQGRGTEAFF. Using reference TRBV29-1 and TRBJ1-1 for the parts outside the CDR3, the full variable domain is SAVISQKPSRDICQRGTSLTIQCQVDSQVTMMFWYRQQPGQSLTLIATANQGSEATYESGFVIDKFPISRPNLTFSTLTVSNMSPEDSSIYLCSVEQGRGTEAFFGQGTRLTVV.

The sample holds many counts of this clonotype. The chain links TRBV27 to TRBJ1-2, with TRBD1 identical over 11 bases. Germline CDR1 MNHEY, CDR2 SMNVEV (reference sequence). CDR3 length: 15 residues. V shed 2 bases and J 6 bases; nucleotides not matched to a gene: 5. The CDR3, as DNA: TGTGCCAGCAGTTTAAGGACAGGGGGCATCGATGGCTACACCTTC. Translation gives CASSLRTGGIDGYTF.

The chain couples TRBV12-3 or TRBV12-4 to TRBJ2-3; possibly TRBD2 for D (7 bases). Trimming stripped 2 bases from V and 2 bases from J, with 11 bases between. The CDR3 totals 15 residues. The CDR3 DNA reads as TGTGCCAGCAGTTTAAGGCGGGGGCCCACAGATACGCAGTATTTT. Its translation is CASSLRRGPTDTQYF.

This clonotype was counted only a few times. This chain connects TRBV28 to TRBJ2-3; 13 bases line up with TRBD2. V lost 5 bases, J lost 1 base, and 6 bases stayed unmatched. This CDR3 region has 17 residues. In germline, CDR1 is MDHEN, CDR2 SYDVKM. In nucleotides, the CDR3 is TGTGCCAGCAGTCCCCAGGGACTAGCGGGACGCACAGATACGCAGTATTTT. As protein: CASSPQGLAGRTDTQYF.

This clonotype occurred a few times. The rearrangement links TRBV25-1 to TRBJ1-3; TRBD1 aligns across 9 bases. The CDR3 is 15 residues long. CDR1 and CDR2 from the germline V gene are MGHDK and SYGVNS. V shed 5 bases, J shed 3 bases, and the junction held 5 bases outside the gene matches. CDR3 loop: CASSPGTGLGNTIYF. CDR3 sequence (DNA): TGTGCCAGCAGTCCCGGGACAGGGCTTGGAAACACCATATATTTT.

This clonotype was detected only a few times. The gene calls are TRBV7-2 and TRBJ2-1; the D gene is possibly TRBD1 (5 bases). V was trimmed by 5 bases and J by 7 bases, leaving 12 bases between them. Germline V gene sequence: CDR1 SGHTA, CDR2 FQGNSA. This CDR3 comprises 13 residues. CDR3 coding DNA: TGTGCCAGCAGCCCAAGGGGAAGAAATGAGCAGTTCTTC. This sequence encodes CASSPRGRNEQFF.

The rearrangement uses TRBV15 and TRBJ2-3; D gene uncertain. V lost 1 base to trimming and J lost 7 bases, with 15 bases between them. CDR3 size: 15 residues. Looked up from germline, CDR1 is LNHNV and CDR2 is YYDKDF (reference sequence). The CDR3 spells CATSRAAGPEYTQYF. In DNA, the CDR3 is TGTGCCACCAGCAGAGCTGCAGGCCCTGAGTATACGCAGTATTTT.

Many counts were recorded for this clonotype. V usage is TRBV5-1 and J usage is TRBJ1-1, with TRBD1 matching 8 bases. V lost 0 bases and J lost 4; bases outside the gene matches: 2. Germline assignment: CDR1 SGHRS and CDR2 YFSETQ. This CDR3 is 14 amino acids long. The CDR3 DNA follows: TGCGCCAGCAGCTTGGGGACAGGGACCACTGAAGCTTTCTTT. Amino acid sequence: CASSLGTGTTEAFF. Using reference TRBV5-1 and TRBJ1-1 for the parts outside the CDR3, the full variable domain is KAGVTQTPRYLIKTRGQQVTLSCSPISGHRSVSWYQQTPGQGLQFLFEYFSETQRNKGNFPGRFSGRQFSNSRSEMNVSTLELGDSALYLCASSLGTGTTEAFFGQGTRLTVV.

The chain employs TRBV3-1 and TRBJ2-3; D is possibly TRBD2 (5 bases). Germline V lookup: CDR1 LGHDT, CDR2 YNNKEL (reference sequence). The CDR3 totals 14 residues. V dropped 0 bases and J dropped 10 bases, with 14 bases sitting between them. CDR3 residues: CASSQDTTSVAQYF. DNA of the CDR3: TGTGCCAGCAGCCAAGATACCACTAGTGTCGCGCAGTATTTT.